This T cell receptor beta chain was recorded in a study of cytomegalovirus exposure and HLA in healthy donors. The germline V gene encodes CDR1 SGHRS and CDR2 YFSETQ. V lost 0 bases, J lost 2 bases, and 23 bases lay in between. The CDR3 extends over 19 amino acids. It was with 60 Vbeta and 13 Jbeta primers that the PCR ran. Clones were sequenced by immunoSEQ multiplex PCR, and TCRdb holds only the in-frame ones, with some missing. The sample lists 150,000 to 200,000 clones, roughly four fifths occurring once. Input material: PBMCs. This receptor was taken from a woman aged 25 to 39 in good health and CMV-seronegative. The gene calls are TRBV5-1 and TRBJ1-1, with D maybe TRBD1 (6 bases). CDR3 sequence reads: CASSLGWEGGGRGNTEAFF. CDR3 DNA sequence: TGCGCCAGCAGCTTGGGGTGGGAGGGAGGGGGTCGCGGCAACACTGAAGCTTTCTTT.